The subject of this entry is one T cell receptor beta chain. These data are taken from a study of OX40 agonist ivuxolimab in advanced cancers. V shed 6 bases and J 5 bases; nucleotides not matched to a gene: 5. Germline loops: CDR1 MNHNS, CDR2 SASEGT. The CDR3 is made up of 14 amino acids. Generated by immunoSEQ multiplex PCR, the TCRdb table keeps only in-frame clones and is missing some. The sample carries tens of thousands of clones, approximately 86% recorded once. Sequencing was performed on CD4+ or CD8+ T cells sorted from blood, taken in a trial of the OX40 agonist ivuxolimab. This clonotype was obtained from an adult with an advanced solid tumor such as melanoma, head and neck, liver or kidney cancer. The gene calls are TRBV6-1 and TRBJ2-3; TRBD1 aligns across 10 bases. For the CDR3, the DNA is TGTGCCAGCAGACACCGGACAGGGGGAGATACGCAGTATTTT. Residues: CASRHRTGGDTQYF.